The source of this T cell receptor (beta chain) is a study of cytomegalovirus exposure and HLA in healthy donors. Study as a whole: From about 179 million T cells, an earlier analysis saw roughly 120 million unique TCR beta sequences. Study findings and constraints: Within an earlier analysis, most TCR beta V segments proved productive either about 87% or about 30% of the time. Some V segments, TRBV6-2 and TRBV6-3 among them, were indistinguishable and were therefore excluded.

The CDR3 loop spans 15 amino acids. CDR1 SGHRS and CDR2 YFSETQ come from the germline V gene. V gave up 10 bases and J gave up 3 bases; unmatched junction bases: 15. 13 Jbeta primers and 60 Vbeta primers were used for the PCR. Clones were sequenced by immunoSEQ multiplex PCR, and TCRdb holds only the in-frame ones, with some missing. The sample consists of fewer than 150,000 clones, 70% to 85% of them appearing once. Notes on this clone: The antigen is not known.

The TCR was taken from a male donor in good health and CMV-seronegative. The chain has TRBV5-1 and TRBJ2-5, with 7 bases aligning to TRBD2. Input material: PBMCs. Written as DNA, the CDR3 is TGCGCCTCCAGCGGACTAGTTTTTCGGGAAGAGACCCAGTACTTC. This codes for CASSGLVFREETQYF.